The 18 T cell receptor beta chains below were found in one sample sequenced in a study of regulatory T cells in long-lasting Graves disease (dated by TCRdb to about 2021). To prepare the library, multiplex PCR was applied. The instrument given in TCRdb is Illumina HiSeq 4000. iRepertoire HTBI primers and Arm-PCR amplification of CDR3 regions were used to construct TCR beta libraries. TCRdb itself trimmed the public reads at Q25 with fastp, ran MiXCR and retained productive beta chains. Here each entry gathers all rows of one CDR3 protein and keeps the most common genes and DNA. The sample table shows approximately 310,000 distinct CDR3 sequences, and about 18% are seen once. Jointly, the top ten make up less than 40% of the sample. The sample's time point label is to be understood as: newly diagnosed GD, antithyroid drugs for less than 3 months. For both TCR sequencing and RNA sequencing, RNA was extracted from PBMCs in TRIzol.

The sequenced sample was peripheral blood mononuclear cells (PBMCs), obtained at new diagnosis, from a patient treated with antithyroid drugs. The receptor source for this set is a female donor with Graves disease.

This clonotype was seen ten or more times. The rearrangement links TRBV2 to TRBJ1-5; TRBD1 aligns across 7 bases. The CDR3 consists of 17 residues. Germline values: CDR1 SNHLY, CDR2 FYNNEI. J was trimmed by 7 bases and V by 2 bases; bases with no gene match: 14. CDR3 sequence (DNA): TGTGCCAGCAGTGAACCGTCGACAGGGACAGCCGGACAGCCCCAGCATTTT. This sequence encodes CASSEPSTGTAGQPQHF.

This clonotype was recorded many times. The rearrangement uses TRBV18 and TRBJ1-1; 10 nucleotides align to TRBD1. CDR3 length: 15 residues. Trimming at V came to 0 bases and at J to 3 bases, leaving 1 base not matched to a gene. Looked up from germline, CDR1 is KGHSH and CDR2 is LQKENI. CDR3 residues: CASSPPGTGDTEAFF. The CDR3 DNA sequence: TGTGCCAGCTCACCACCTGGGACAGGGGACACTGAAGCTTTCTTT.

This clonotype was detected ten times or more. The J gene is TRBJ1-5, the V gene TRBV24-1, with D possibly matching TRBD1 (5 bases). Germline CDR1 reads KGHDR; CDR2 reads SFDVKD. The V gene lost 4 bases and the J gene lost 4 bases, with 13 bases spanning the gap. The CDR3 contains 15 residues. In DNA, the CDR3 is TGTGCCACCAGTGACCCCTGGAGGGGAAATCAGCCCCAGCATTTT. Residues: CATSDPWRGNQPQHF.

A word on this clonotype: Since a far larger clone is one base different, this is likely a read error. The CDR3 is CASSLGSHEQYF. The CDR3 DNA follows: TGTGCCAGCAGCTTAGGCAGCCACGAGCAGTACTTC. The chain carries TRBV7-2 and TRBJ2-7; no clear D gene. V lost 1 base and J lost 5, with 6 bases in between. The CDR3 consists of 12 residues. Germline V CDR1 and CDR2: SGHTA, FQGNSA.

This clonotype was picked up many times. This rearrangement joins TRBV5-1 to TRBJ1-1, with no clear D. Germline CDR1 is SGHRS and CDR2 is YFSETQ. There are 13 residues in the CDR3. Trimming left V 0 bases short and J 0 bases short, with 3 bases between. CDR3 nucleotides: TGCGCCAGCAGCTTGGAGATGAACACTGAAGCTTTCTTT. Its translation is CASSLEMNTEAFF.

There are many counts of this clonotype. The junction differs from germline at one of its ends, possibly a read error. The V gene is TRBV2, the J gene TRBJ2-1, with a weak D call TRBD1 (6 bases). In germline, CDR1 is SNHLY, CDR2 FYNNEI. The CDR3 sequence is 10 residues long. The CDR3 DNA follows: TGTGCCGGCAGGGGCAATGAGCAGTTCTTC. Encoded protein: CAGRGNEQFF.

In this sample, this clonotype turned up many times. This chain uses TRBV2 with TRBJ2-1, with 11 bases identical to TRBD2. The CDR3 is 15 amino acids. Germline V gene data show CDR1 as SNHLY and CDR2 as FYNNEI. V was pared by 8 bases and J by 7 bases, with 10 bases of the junction left unmatched. The CDR3 reads CASLTQGLAENEQFF. CDR3 in DNA: TGTGCCAGCCTTACCCAGGGACTAGCGGAAAATGAGCAGTTCTTC.

This chain links TRBV28 with TRBJ2-3, with TRBD2 identical over 11 bases. In germline, CDR1 is MDHEN, CDR2 SYDVKM. Unmatched junction bases numbered 18, after V lost 6 bases and J lost 4 bases. The CDR3 sequence is 19 residues long. The chain's CDR3 is CASSPLGTSGPSGADTQYF. For the CDR3, the DNA is TGTGCCAGCAGCCCTCTCGGGACTAGCGGTCCCTCTGGTGCAGATACGCAGTATTTT. The full variable domain, rest sourced from reference TRBV28 and TRBJ2-3, is DVKVTQSSRYLVKRTGEKVFLECVQDMDHENMFWYRQDPGLGLRLIYFSYDVKMKEKGDIPEGYSVSREKKERFSLILESASTNQTSMYLCASSPLGTSGPSGADTQYFGPGTRLTVL.

This clonotype has ten or more counts. This rearrangement joins TRBV6-2 or TRBV6-3 to TRBJ1-2, with 9 bases identical to TRBD1. This CDR3 contains 14 residues. V gave up 6 bases and J gave up 10 bases; unmatched junction bases: 12. In germline, CDR1 is MNHEY, CDR2 SVGEGT. CDR3 bases: TGTGCCAGCAGCGGTACAGGGGGCGGCGGAGACTACACCTTC. This sequence encodes CASSGTGGGGDYTF.

This clonotype was detected a few times. The J gene is TRBJ1-1, the V gene TRBV20-1, with D unresolved. This CDR3 region has 13 residues. Germline CDR1 and CDR2: DFQATT and SNEGSKA (reference sequence). With 6 bases removed from V and 1 base from J, the gap between germline ends came to 12 bases. The CDR3 region has the DNA TGCAGTGCCCTAAAAGCCGGGAACACTGAAGCTTTCTTT. Its translation is CSALKAGNTEAFF.

The sample holds many counts of this clonotype. The rearrangement uses TRBV12-3 or TRBV12-4 and TRBJ1-2; D may be TRBD1 (5 bases). CDR3 length: 14 residues. Trimming removed 5 bases at V and 0 bases at J, with 10 bases between. CDR3 loop: CASSERGSNYGYTF. DNA for the CDR3: TGTGCCAGCAGTGAAAGGGGATCTAACTATGGCTACACCTTC.

Worth noting for this clonotype: One base separates it from a far larger clone, so it is likely a read error. The chain couples TRBV28 to TRBJ2-1; D is possibly TRBD2 (6 bases). The DNA matches TRBJ2-5 better at its end, which makes the J call doubtful. CDR3 length equals 16 residues. Germline values: CDR1 MDHEN, CDR2 SYDVKM. The CDR3, as DNA: TGTGCCAGCAGTGACGGCGGGATGATGGTAGGGGAGACCCAGTACTTC. Translating it yields CASSDGGMMVGETQYF.

This clonotype was seen a handful of times. This rearrangement joins TRBV12-3 or TRBV12-4 to TRBJ1-6, with D possibly being TRBD1 (5 bases). Deletions cut 6 bases from V and 7 bases from J, with 16 bases between. The CDR3 is made up of 15 amino acids. In nucleotides, the CDR3 is TGTGCCAGCAGCCCTCACAGGCCTTCAAATTCACCCCTCCACTTT. It specifies CASSPHRPSNSPLHF.

Regarding this clonotype: A much larger clone differs by one base, so this may be a read error. This sequence joins TRBV6-1 and TRBJ2-2; D is perhaps TRBD2 (6 bases). Germline loops: CDR1 MNHNS, CDR2 SASEGT. V was clipped by 8 bases and J by 0 bases, with 22 bases between them. The CDR3 has 18 amino acids. This CDR3 is CASGSRATGVANTGELFF. DNA for the CDR3: TGTGCCAGCGGTTCCCGAGCTACGGGGGTCGCGAACACCGGGGAGCTGTTTTTT.

For this clonotype: A much larger clone lies one base from this, so it may be a read error. This sequence joins TRBV29-1 and TRBJ2-1; 7 positions agree with TRBD2. The length of the CDR3 is 13 residues. Germline V lookup: CDR1 SQVTM, CDR2 ANQGSEA. Trimming at V came to 5 bases and at J to 10 bases, leaving 11 bases not matched to a gene. The CDR3 protein is CSVPASGNYEQFF. In DNA form, the CDR3 reads TGCAGCGTTCCAGCTAGCGGAAACTACGAGCAGTTCTTC.

This clonotype has a count of ten or more. V gene TRBV12-3 or TRBV12-4 combines with J gene TRBJ1-1; maybe TRBD1 (5 bases). The CDR3 is 14 residues long. The germline V and J ends were trimmed by 3 bases and 0 bases, with 8 bases remaining between them. The CDR3, as DNA: TGTGCCAGCAGTTTTGACAGCATGAACACTGAAGCTTTCTTT. It encodes CASSFDSMNTEAFF.

This clonotype was observed at least ten times. The gene calls are TRBV10-3 and TRBJ2-7; TRBD2 agrees at 8 bases. With V trimmed by 6 bases and J by 2 bases, 9 bases remained unmatched. The CDR3 has 15 amino acids. Germline V gene sequence: CDR1 ENHRY, CDR2 SYGVKD. CDR3 residues: CAIRIGLAGTYEQYF. The CDR3 DNA reads TGTGCCATCAGAATAGGACTAGCCGGAACCTACGAGCAGTACTTC.

This clonotype was found many times. The J gene is TRBJ1-6, the V gene TRBV7-8, with D unresolved. CDR1 is SGHVS, CDR2 FQNEAQ, per germline. Trimming pared 7 bases from V and 0 bases from J, leaving 10 bases between. The CDR3 consists of 15 residues. As DNA, the CDR3 is TGTGCCAGCATAAGGACGGTCTCCTATAATTCACCCCTCCACTTT. This encodes CASIRTVSYNSPLHF.